What follows are 14 T cell receptor beta chains derived from one specimen sequenced in a study of high-grade serous ovarian cancer treatment subgroups. Tumor samples were taken before definitive surgery or chemotherapy. TCRdb's copy holds only in-frame clones and misses some; the assay was immunoSEQ multiplex PCR. The sample yields about 7,700 clones, approximately 72% seen once. The sample consisted of tumor tissue. Every receptor here comes from a human donor with high-grade serous ovarian cancer.

Details on this clone: One end of the junction fails to match germline, which may point to a read error. This rearrangement joins TRBV6-5 to TRBJ2-1; TRBD1 aligns across 9 bases. Germline lookup yields CDR1 MNHEY and CDR2 SVGAGI. The CDR3 has 15 residues. The CDR3 spells CASTYVGTGLNEQFF. The CDR3 DNA sequence: TGTGCCAGCACTTACGTTGGGACAGGGCTAAATGAGCAGTTCTTC.

The rearrangement joins TRBV29-1 to TRBJ1-1; 7 nucleotides align to TRBD1. Germline values: CDR1 SQVTM, CDR2 ANQGSEA. The ends lost 6 bases at V and 6 bases at J; junction bases unmatched: 10. This CDR3 comprises 13 residues. CDR3 amino acids: CSVTPGGHAEAFF. DNA for the CDR3: TGCAGCGTCACCCCAGGGGGGCACGCTGAAGCTTTCTTT.

The chain links TRBV18 to TRBJ1-2, with D tentatively TRBD1 (5 bases). The CDR3 runs to 14 residues. Germline values: CDR1 KGHSH, CDR2 LQKENI. Trimming stripped 4 bases from V and 7 bases from J, with 16 bases between. The CDR3 nucleotides are TGTGCCAGCTCACGTGGGGAACAGGAGCGTGGCTACACCTTC. Translating it yields CASSRGEQERGYTF.

The chain couples TRBV30 to TRBJ2-1; 7 bases map to TRBD2. V shed 8 bases, J shed 2 bases, and the junction held 12 bases outside the gene matches. CDR1 and CDR2 from the germline V gene are GTSNPN and SVGIG (reference sequence). There are 15 residues in the CDR3. CDR3 DNA sequence: TGTGCCCGGGAGGTACGGGAGGATCCCTACAATGAGCAGTTCTTC. Its protein is CAREVREDPYNEQFF. Drawing the rest from reference TRBV30 and TRBJ2-1, the complete variable domain is SQTIHQWPATLVQPVGSPLSLECTVEGTSNPNLYWYRQAAGRGLQLLFYSVGIGQISSEVPQNLSASRPQDRQFILSSKKLLLSDSGFYLCAREVREDPYNEQFFGPGTRLTVL.

This clone was seen only a few times. The V and J genes are TRBV28 and TRBJ1-2; D not certain. V was clipped by 4 bases and J by 0 bases, with 9 bases between them. This CDR3 is 14 amino acids long. Germline V lookup: CDR1 MDHEN, CDR2 SYDVKM. In DNA, the CDR3 is TGTGCCAGCAGTTCCGGACCTCCTAACTATGGCTACACCTTC. It translates to CASSSGPPNYGYTF.

This clone has a handful of counts. The rearrangement joins TRBV10-1 to TRBJ2-2; 8 nucleotides line up with TRBD2. CDR3 length equals 13 residues. J lost 6 bases, V lost 10 bases, and 7 bases had no gene match. CDR1 and CDR2 (germline): WNHNN, SYGVQD (reference sequence). As DNA, the CDR3 is TGCGCCATCCCAGCGGGAGCGCCCGGGGAGCTGTTTTTT. This translates into CAIPAGAPGELFF.

V gene TRBV7-3 combines with J gene TRBJ1-5, with a possible D match to TRBD1 (5 bases). Germline loops: CDR1 SGHTA, CDR2 FQGTGA. This CDR3 has 16 residues. V was trimmed by 2 bases and J by 1 base, leaving 12 bases between them. The CDR3 spells CASSLVGRVSNQPQHF. The CDR3 coding sequence is TGTGCCAGCAGCTTAGTAGGCAGGGTAAGCAATCAGCCCCAGCATTTT.

This clone has just a few counts. The identical CDR3 is also encoded by other nucleotide sequences in the sample. This chain links TRBV10-3 with TRBJ2-1; TRBD2 matches at 13 bases. CDR3 size: 15 residues. Germline V CDR1 and CDR2: ENHRY, SYGVKD. V trimming: 4 bases; J trimming: 5 bases; junction bases outside the gene matches: 2. CDR3 in DNA: TGTGCCATCAGTGCGGGACTAGCGGGGAACAATGAGCAGTTCTTC. Its translation: CAISAGLAGNNEQFF.

The chain has TRBV5-5 and TRBJ1-4; a possible D gene is TRBD1 (5 bases). Germline CDR1 reads SGHKS; CDR2 reads YYEKEE (reference sequence). The CDR3 totals 16 residues. V lost 4 bases and J 10 bases, leaving 23 bases between the germline ends. CDR3 sequence: CASSLNVGTSIAKLFF. CDR3 coding DNA: TGTGCCAGCAGCCTTAACGTCGGGACGTCGATCGCAAAACTGTTTTTT.

The V and J genes are TRBV27 and TRBJ2-7; D not resolved. V was shortened by 3 bases and J by 3 bases, with 18 bases between the two germline ends. CDR1 MNHEY and CDR2 SMNVEV come from the germline V gene (reference sequence). The CDR3 consists of 16 residues. The CDR3 region has the DNA TGTGCCAGCAGTTTTGACCGGCGTCGTATCGGCTACGAGCAGTACTTC. It codes for CASSFDRRRIGYEQYF.

This clone came up a few times. The chain couples TRBV6-5 to TRBJ1-1; D is unresolved. Per germline, CDR1 MNHEY and CDR2 SVGAGI. The ends were cut back, 0 bases at V and 1 base at J, with 9 bases in the middle. The CDR3 is made up of 15 amino acids. The chain's CDR3 is CASSYSASQNTEAFF. In nucleotides, the CDR3 is TGTGCCAGCAGTTACTCGGCCAGCCAGAACACTGAAGCTTTCTTT.

The CDR3 region has the DNA TGTGCCAGCCACCAATCTGGGGCCAACGTCCTGACTTTC. Its protein is CASHQSGANVLTF. The rearrangement links TRBV6-5 to TRBJ2-6; no clear D. The ends were cut back, 8 bases at V and 1 base at J, with 6 bases in the middle. Germline V lookup: CDR1 MNHEY, CDR2 SVGAGI. This CDR3 spans 13 amino acids.

The V gene is TRBV11-1, the J gene TRBJ2-3; the D is unclear. V was trimmed by 8 bases and J by 9 bases, leaving 21 bases between them. The CDR3 length is 14 residues. Per germline, CDR1 SGHAT and CDR2 FQDESV (reference sequence). CDR3 nucleotide sequence: TGTGCCAGCTCCCCCAAGAGGCACAGTGGGACGCAGTATTTT. Translation gives CASSPKRHSGTQYF.

This clone is labeled as large. The chain combines TRBV5-1 with TRBJ2-3, with a tentative D call TRBD2 (5 bases). In germline, CDR1 is SGHRS, CDR2 YFSETQ. Trimming pared 3 bases from V and 0 bases from J, leaving 8 bases between. This CDR3 has 14 amino acids. CDR3 nucleotides: TGCGCCAGCAGCTCCGGGGTTAGCACAGATACGCAGTATTTT. As protein: CASSSGVSTDTQYF.